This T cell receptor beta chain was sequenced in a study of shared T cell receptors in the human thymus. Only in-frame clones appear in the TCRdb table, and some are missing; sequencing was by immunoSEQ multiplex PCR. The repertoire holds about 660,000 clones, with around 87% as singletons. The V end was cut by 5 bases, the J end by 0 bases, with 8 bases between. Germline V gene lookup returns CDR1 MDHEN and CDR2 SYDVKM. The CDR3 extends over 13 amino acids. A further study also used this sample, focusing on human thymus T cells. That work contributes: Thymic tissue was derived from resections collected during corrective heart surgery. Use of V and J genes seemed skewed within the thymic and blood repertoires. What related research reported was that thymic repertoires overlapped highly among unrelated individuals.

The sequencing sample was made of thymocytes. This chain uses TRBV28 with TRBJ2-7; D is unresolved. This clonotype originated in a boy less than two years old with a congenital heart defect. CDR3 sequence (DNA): TGTGCCAGCAGTCAACACGCCTCCTACGAGCAGTACTTC. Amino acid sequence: CASSQHASYEQYF.